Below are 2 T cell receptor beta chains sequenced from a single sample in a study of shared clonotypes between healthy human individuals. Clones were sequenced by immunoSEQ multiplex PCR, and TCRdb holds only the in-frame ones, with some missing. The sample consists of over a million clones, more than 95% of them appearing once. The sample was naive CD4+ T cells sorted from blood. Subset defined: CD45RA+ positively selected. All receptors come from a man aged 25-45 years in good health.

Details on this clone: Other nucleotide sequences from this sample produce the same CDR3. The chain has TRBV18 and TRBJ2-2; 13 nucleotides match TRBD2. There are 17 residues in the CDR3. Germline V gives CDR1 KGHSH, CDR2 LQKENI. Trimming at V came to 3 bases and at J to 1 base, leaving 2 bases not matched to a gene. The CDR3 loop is CASSPRTSGGNTGELFF. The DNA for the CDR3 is TGTGCCAGCTCACCTCGGACTAGCGGGGGGAACACCGGGGAGCTGTTTTTT.

CDR3: CASSLGGRTGGANVLTF. CDR3 nucleotide sequence: TGTGCCAGCAGCTTGGGTGGCCGAACCGGTGGGGCCAACGTCCTGACTTTC. The chain employs TRBV5-6 and TRBJ2-6; D remains ambiguous. V was trimmed by 0 bases and J by 3 bases, leaving 13 bases between them. The germline CDR1 and CDR2 sequences are SGHDT and YYEEEE. This CDR3 is 17 amino acids long.